Sequencing of this T cell receptor beta chain was carried out in a study of T-cell memory formation after mild COVID-19. About the research overall: In these data, TCR clusters were largely donor specific.

From the 5' RACE reads, TCRdb called clonotypes with MiXCR, one entry per CDR3 protein. The sample comprises hundreds of thousands of distinct CDR3 sequences, less than 25% of which are singletons, and roughly 8.1% rests with the top ten. With respect to this clonotype: Its target is not known.

The CDR3 contains 14 residues. Trimming pared 4 bases from V and 4 bases from J, leaving 17 bases between. Germline assignment: CDR1 SQVTM and CDR2 ANQGSEA. Findings and limits, study-wide: Pre-infection memory carried some responding clones, suggesting that cross-reactive memory joined.

The sequenced material came from PBMCs or a T cell subset sorted from them (not recorded which). This receptor was taken from an adult woman who had mild COVID-19 (a few samples of this study predate the infection). Cell type and time point are not known. The J gene is TRBJ2-7, the V gene TRBV29-1; tentatively, D is TRBD2 (5 bases). The CDR3 coding sequence is TGCAGCGTTGCTTGGCTAGCTTCTTCGTACGAGCAGTACTTC. Residues: CSVAWLASSYEQYF.